These T cell receptor beta chains were read from a single sample in a study of OX40 agonist ivuxolimab in advanced cancers. TCRdb's copy holds only in-frame clones and misses some; the assay was immunoSEQ multiplex PCR. Of over 55,000 clones in the sample, around 93% were seen once. Material: CD4+ or CD8+ T cells sorted from blood, obtained in a trial of the OX40 agonist ivuxolimab. These receptors all come from an adult with an advanced solid tumor such as melanoma, head and neck, liver or kidney cancer. Both conserved end residues are trimmed from each CDR3. Each record gives: V gene, J gene, CDR3 protein.

TRBV28	TRBJ2-7	ASSFLIGEGYEQY
TRBV14	TRBJ1-3	ASSQVGGESGNTIY
TRBV4-2	TRBJ2-1	ASSQIMSGLSNEQF
TRBV5-1	TRBJ2-1	ASSLATLAGVNEQF
TRBV11-3	TRBJ2-1	ASSRTSDPSYNEQF
TRBV6-5	TRBJ1-5	ASSSQVNQPQH
TRBV5-5	TRBJ2-7	ASRSMGQSSYEQY
TRBV30	TRBJ2-7	AWCRTGGFLGNEQY
TRBV6-5	TRBJ1-4	ASSKTGGGEKLF
TRBV28	TRBJ2-3	ASRGSGRAQHTQY
TRBV19	TRBJ2-1	ASGPTPGSSYNEQF
TRBV6-5	TRBJ1-1	ASSYAGISEAF
TRBV18	TRBJ1-2	ASSPEANYGYT
TRBV19	TRBJ2-1	ASSTFNEQF
TRBV10-3	TRBJ1-2	AISESRVGGYT
TRBV5-6	TRBJ2-7	ASSGTTGSYEQY
TRBV28	TRBJ2-1	ASNSPNLAGGGYEQF
TRBV7-2	TRBJ2-2	ASSLARGPTGELF
TRBV5-1	TRBJ2-3	ASSLAGLAVGDTQY
TRBV27	TRBJ2-7	ASRKLEGAREQY
TRBV10-1	TRBJ2-3	ASSAGTGAMDTQY
TRBV10-1	TRBJ1-5	ASSSGIRGDQPQH
TRBV28	TRBJ2-7	ASSDRNTYEQY
TRBV2	TRBJ2-5	ASQATGIQTQY
TRBV9	TRBJ2-5	ASSVAAYGLARETQY
TRBV6-1	TRBJ2-3	ASSSQLTTDTQY
TRBV9	TRBJ2-1	ASSATGTSSNEQF
TRBV6-5	TRBJ1-5	ASSRQGRDQPQH
TRBV7-3	TRBJ1-2	ASSPSKPNYGYT
TRBV28	TRBJ2-3	ASSLTGSDTQY
TRBV9	TRBJ2-1	ASSLGTSGILYNEQF
TRBV29-1	TRBJ1-1	SVGEVVGAWGTEAF
TRBV6-5	TRBJ2-3	ASSLGLAGAQY
TRBV5-4	TRBJ2-2	ASSSGLHSGELF
TRBV15	TRBJ2-5	ATSRDSSRNQY
TRBV5-4	TRBJ2-1	ASSKTGNVYNEQF
TRBV28	TRBJ2-7	ASRARDFNYEQY
TRBV30	TRBJ1-2	AWRQGEYYGYT
TRBV19	TRBJ1-1	ASSIDRGGSTEAF
TRBV5-1	TRBJ2-3	ASREGLDTQY
TRBV6-5	TRBJ2-5	ASSSPGERQTQY
TRBV5-1	TRBJ2-3	ASSLEAGGPSSTDTQY
TRBV9	TRBJ2-2	ASSPAMRLGHTGELF
TRBV28	TRBJ2-1	ASSHSGIEQF
TRBV6-6	TRBJ1-1	ASSYSTGVNTEAF
TRBV7-9	TRBJ2-5	ASSPAVVETQY
TRBV7-2	TRBJ1-1	ASSSLPTAYNTEAF
TRBV6-6	TRBJ1-2	ASRNTGAWYGYT
TRBV19	TRBJ1-2	ASTGTGQVYGYT
TRBV6-1	TRBJ2-2	ASTTKWDGGELF
TRBV6-1	TRBJ2-5	ASSELRGGETQY
TRBV2	TRBJ1-2	ASSTSLGSDYGYT
TRBV4-3	TRBJ2-7	ASSQDGPRMAGGYSEQY
TRBV7-8	TRBJ1-4	ASSPRGGEKLF